This TCR beta chain was documented in a study of spatial heterogeneity in lung cancer. Using its own MiXCR run on the 5' RACE reads, TCRdb lists one record per CDR3 protein. The top ten clones hold under 60% of a sample with over 4,000 distinct CDR3 sequences, around 7.7% of them seen once. This clonotype was counted at least ten times. Its specificity is unknown. Study results and limitations: Counts of expanded alpha and beta TCRs within tumors tracked the tumor nonsynonymous mutation count.

This sample's time point: sample taken at primary tumor resection. The clonotype comes from a male donor with early-stage non-small cell lung cancer. The source was lung tumor tissue, collected at surgery.

The DNA of the CDR3 is TGTGCCAGCAGCCCGAACTGGGGTGGGGATGAGCAGTTCTTC. Translated: CASSPNWGGDEQFF. The rearrangement links TRBV11-2 to TRBJ2-1; D is ambiguous. The CDR3 is 14 residues long. The germline V gene has CDR1 SGHAT and CDR2 FQNNGV. V was shortened by 5 bases and J by 8 bases, with 16 bases between the two germline ends.